These 19 T cell receptor beta chains originate from one sample sequenced in a study of CD8+ T cells in alopecia areata. In each case, RNA was isolated and then reverse transcribed into cDNA as the sequencing template. The assay was immunoSEQ multiplex PCR, and TCRdb's table has in-frame clones only and misses some. Here the sample spans 200,000 to 250,000 clones, 40% to 45% being singletons. Treatment reported: oral pan-JAK inhibitor, 5-10 mg twice daily. The starting material was CD4+ T cells sorted from blood, obtained at approximately week 37, from a patient treated with tofacitinib. These receptors all come from a human donor with alopecia areata.

This chain uses TRBV5-1 with TRBJ2-1; TRBD2 matches 9 bases. Germline V gene sequence: CDR1 SGHRS, CDR2 YFSETQ. The CDR3 sequence is 16 residues long. V was pared by 1 base and J by 0 bases, with 2 bases of the junction left unmatched. This CDR3 is CASSLILAGSYNEQFF. CDR3 in DNA: TGCGCCAGCAGCTTGATACTAGCGGGCTCCTACAATGAGCAGTTCTTC. The whole variable domain, remainder taken from reference TRBV5-1 and TRBJ2-1, is KAGVTQTPRYLIKTRGQQVTLSCSPISGHRSVSWYQQTPGQGLQFLFEYFSETQRNKGNFPGRFSGRQFSNSRSEMNVSTLELGDSALYLCASSLILAGSYNEQFFGPGTRLTVL.

V and J are TRBV15 and TRBJ2-3, with D unresolved. The germline V and J ends were trimmed by 3 bases and 5 bases, with 6 bases remaining between them. CDR3 length equals 12 residues. From germline, CDR1 is LNHNV and CDR2 YYDKDF (reference sequence). The CDR3, as DNA: TGTGCCACCAGCAGGGCCAGAGATACGCAGTATTTT. This encodes CATSRARDTQYF.

The genes are TRBV25-1 and TRBJ1-4, with D tentatively TRBD1 (5 bases). The V gene's germline CDR1 is MGHDK and CDR2 SYGVNS. The CDR3 has 14 residues. V lost 2 bases, J lost 7 bases, and 11 bases lay in between. CDR3 nucleotides: TGTGCCAGCAGTGAACATTGGGGGATTGAAAAACTGTTTTTT. Amino acids: CASSEHWGIEKLFF.

This clone was counted a few times. CDR3 DNA sequence: TGTGCCATCAGTCTGGGAGACTCTGGGGCCAACGTCCTGACTTTC. Translating gives CAISLGDSGANVLTF. The genes are TRBV10-3 and TRBJ2-6, with TRBD2 as a possible D gene (5 bases). The germline CDR1 and CDR2 sequences are ENHRY and SYGVKD. Trimming cost V 5 bases and J 0 bases, with 8 bases left between them. The CDR3 contains 15 residues.

This clone was found a few times. The chain carries TRBV30 and TRBJ1-5, with D possibly matching TRBD1 (6 bases). The V end lost 3 bases, the J end lost 2 bases, and 20 bases lay between the germline ends. Looked up from germline, CDR1 is GTSNPN and CDR2 is SVGIG (reference sequence). The CDR3 runs to 17 residues. CDR3 coding DNA: TGTGCCTGGAGCTCTACAGGGTCGCGGGTGGGCAATCAGCCCCAGCATTTT. Protein sequence: CAWSSTGSRVGNQPQHF.

This clone appeared a few times. The rearrangement joins TRBV11-2 to TRBJ1-2; D is unclear. Trimming took 5 bases from V and 2 from J, leaving 9 bases between them. Germline V gene lookup returns CDR1 SGHAT and CDR2 FQNNGV. The CDR3 is made up of 13 amino acids. In DNA form, the CDR3 reads TGTGCCAGCAGCCCCGACAAGAACTATGGCTACACCTTC. Protein product: CASSPDKNYGYTF. Supplemented by reference TRBV11-2 and TRBJ1-2, the full variable domain reads EAGVAQSPRYKIIEKRQSVAFWCNPISGHATLYWYQQILGQGPKLLIQFQNNGVVDDSQLPKDRFSAERLKGVDSTLKIQPAKLEDSAVYLCASSPDKNYGYTFGSGTRLTVV.

This clone was found a few times. V usage is TRBV6-5 and J usage is TRBJ2-7; 9 bases agree with TRBD1. Losses at the gene ends were 5 bases for V and 5 bases for J; bases not matched to a gene: 7. This CDR3 has 14 residues. Germline lookup yields CDR1 MNHEY and CDR2 SVGAGI. CDR3: CASSPPGTGNEQYF. Written as DNA, the CDR3 is TGTGCCAGCAGTCCACCCGGGACAGGGAACGAGCAGTACTTC.

The rearrangement uses TRBV5-6 and TRBJ2-3; TRBD2 agrees at 11 bases. Germline values: CDR1 SGHDT, CDR2 YYEEEE. The CDR3 extends over 15 amino acids. The junction had 6 bases not matched to a gene; V was cut back by 4 bases and J by 5 bases. The CDR3 DNA is TGTGCCAGCAGCCCACTAGCGGGAGTGGAAGATACGCAGTATTTT. Encoded protein: CASSPLAGVEDTQYF.

The chain links TRBV18 to TRBJ2-5; D uncertain. V was pared by 5 bases and J by 1 base, with 5 bases between. This CDR3 is built from 12 residues. CDR1 is KGHSH and CDR2 is LQKENI in the germline V gene. In nucleotides, the CDR3 is TGTGCCAGCTCATTAAGCCAAGAGACCCAGTACTTC. As protein: CASSLSQETQYF.

The DNA for the CDR3 is TGCAGCACCGCAAACAGGCCAGGGAGCCAGCCCCAGCATTTT. It translates to CSTANRPGSQPQHF. The rearrangement links TRBV29-1 to TRBJ1-5; D is perhaps TRBD1 (5 bases). CDR1 SQVTM and CDR2 ANQGSEA come from the germline V gene. This CDR3 has 14 amino acids. Trimming shortened V by 8 bases and J by 7 bases, and 21 bases separated the two germline ends.

The sample holds a few counts of this clone. J is TRBJ1-4 and V is TRBV2, with D possibly being TRBD1 (6 bases). Trimming stripped 3 bases from V and 7 bases from J, with 12 bases between. The CDR3 is 14 amino acids. Looked up from germline, CDR1 is SNHLY and CDR2 is FYNNEI. Written as DNA, the CDR3 is TGTGCCAGCAGTGAGGTCAGGGGTGTTGAAAAACTGTTTTTT. It translates to CASSEVRGVEKLFF.

The chain combines TRBV28 with TRBJ1-1; D possibly corresponds to TRBD1 (5 bases). The CDR3 is 15 amino acids. Trimming left V 4 bases short and J 6 bases short, with 18 bases between. From germline, CDR1 is MDHEN and CDR2 SYDVKM. The CDR3 DNA is TGTGCCAGCAGTTACATCGGGACGGCGGGCCCTGAAGCTTTCTTT. Translation: CASSYIGTAGPEAFF.

This clone was seen a single time. The chain combines TRBV2 with TRBJ2-7; 15 bases are a match to TRBD2. The CDR3 is made up of 16 amino acids. Per germline, CDR1 SNHLY and CDR2 FYNNEI. With 8 bases clipped from V and 0 bases from J, the junction kept 5 bases outside the gene matches. Written as DNA, the CDR3 is TGTGCCAGCGGCGGGACTAGCGGGAGGTTCTCCTACGAGCAGTACTTC. Protein sequence: CASGGTSGRFSYEQYF. The full variable domain, completed using reference TRBV2 and TRBJ2-7, is EPEVTQTPSHQVTQMGQEVILRCVPISNHLYFYWYRQILGQKVEFLVSFYNNEISEKSEIFDDQFSVERPDGSNFTLKIRSTKLEDSAMYFCASGGTSGRFSYEQYFGPGTRLTVT.

The chain has TRBV18 and TRBJ1-2, with D uncertain. The V gene lost 1 base and the J gene lost 4 bases, with 7 bases spanning the gap. Germline assignment: CDR1 KGHSH and CDR2 LQKENI. The CDR3 loop spans 13 amino acids. CDR3 amino acids: CASSPLESYGYTF. The CDR3 DNA reads as TGTGCCAGCTCACCACTGGAGAGCTATGGCTACACCTTC.

The chain links TRBV6-6 to TRBJ2-7; D possibly matches TRBD1 or TRBD2 (7 bases each). The CDR3 extends over 13 amino acids. From germline, CDR1 is MNHNY and CDR2 SVGAGI (reference sequence). V lost 11 bases, J lost 5 bases, and 19 bases lay in between. CDR3 sequence: CAGRGGGQDEQYF. DNA of the CDR3: TGTGCCGGTCGGGGAGGGGGCCAAGACGAGCAGTACTTC.

This clone was recorded a few times. The chain links TRBV2 to TRBJ2-1, with D perhaps matching TRBD2 (6 bases). Trimming took off 7 bases at V and 4 bases at J, with 17 bases between the two ends. The V gene's germline CDR1 is SNHLY and CDR2 FYNNEI. The CDR3 is made up of 15 amino acids. The CDR3 nucleotides read TGTGCCAGCAACCCGGAGGGTCGAATATACAATGAGCAGTTCTTC. Protein sequence: CASNPEGRIYNEQFF.

The V and J genes are TRBV30 and TRBJ1-1; maybe TRBD1 (5 bases). Trimming shortened V by 5 bases and J by 5 bases, and 15 bases separated the two germline ends. The CDR3 consists of 13 residues. Per the germline V gene, CDR1 is GTSNPN and CDR2 is SVGIG (reference sequence). The CDR3 sequence is CAWSRDPRTEAFF. The CDR3 DNA sequence: TGTGCCTGGTCTCGGGACCCACGGACTGAAGCTTTCTTT. The entire variable domain, with the rest obtained from reference TRBV30 and TRBJ1-1, is as follows: SQTIHQWPATLVQPVGSPLSLECTVEGTSNPNLYWYRQAAGRGLQLLFYSVGIGQISSEVPQNLSASRPQDRQFILSSKKLLLSDSGFYLCAWSRDPRTEAFFGQGTRLTVV.

This clone has a handful of counts. This chain uses TRBV2 with TRBJ2-7; D gene uncertain. Trimming took 4 bases from V and 3 from J, leaving 10 bases between them. The CDR3 is 13 residues long. Germline-derived CDR1 and CDR2 are SNHLY and FYNNEI. CDR3 bases: TGTGCCAGCAGTGCTCGCCAGATCTACGAGCAGTACTTC. It codes for CASSARQIYEQYF.

In this sample, this clone turned up a few times. The chain recombines TRBV29-1 with TRBJ2-4, with D perhaps matching TRBD2 (5 bases). The V end was cut by 6 bases, the J end by 9 bases, with 18 bases between. The V gene's germline CDR1 is SQVTM and CDR2 ANQGSEA. CDR3 size: 13 residues. CDR3 residues: CSVDNEGLGIQYF. The CDR3 DNA follows: TGCAGCGTAGATAACGAGGGCCTAGGCATTCAGTACTTC.